This record concerns one T cell receptor beta chain sequence. Its antigen is unknown. The data were taken from a study of tumor-infiltrating lymphocytes in localized non-small cell lung cancer. General study results and limits: Not all patients were TCR sequenced, owing to tissue quantity. IM1 and IM2 tumors showed no difference in T-cell fraction.

Between the trimmed V and J ends, which lost 0 bases and 3 bases, there was a span of 8 bases. Germline lookup yields CDR1 GTSNPN and CDR2 SVGIG (reference sequence). The CDR3 runs to 13 residues. Using immunoSEQ multiplex PCR, the repertoire was profiled, and TCRdb retains in-frame clones only, with some absent. The sample has some 9,200 clones, around 81% seen once; the top ten hold more than 8%. V usage is TRBV30 and J usage is TRBJ1-1, with D uncertain. This TCR came from a human donor with non-small cell lung cancer. Sequenced sample: uninvolved lung tissue not adjacent to the tumor. DNA of the CDR3: TGTGCCTGGAGTGTATTAGAGTACACTGAAGCTTTCTTT. It is translated as CAWSVLEYTEAFF.